Included here is one T cell receptor beta chain sequence, with context. Its antigen remains unidentified. This sample was taken from a study of T-cell reconstitution after alpha-beta-depleted transplantation in children. The TCRbeta library incorporated unique molecular identifiers. MiXCR, applied by TCRdb to the PCR reads, yields one record per CDR3 protein. Among around 800,000 distinct CDR3 sequences listed, roughly 15% were seen once. Overall study findings and caveats: One year post-transplant, T-cell counts and diversity were largely derived from T cells produced anew. Recipient T cells and thymic progenitors that survived were the source of the high TCRbeta diversity seen at day 60 in some patients. Reportedly, alpha-beta T cells present about two months post-transplant originated from several hundred expanded clones of graft origin.

The CDR3 totals 15 residues. Trimming stripped 4 bases from V and 4 bases from J, with 14 bases between. Germline loops: CDR1 MNHEY, CDR2 SVGAGI. The source was PBMCs, mostly from graft donor cells, collected 360 days after TCRalphabeta/CD19-depleted stem cell transplant. The gene calls are TRBV6-5 and TRBJ2-1; possibly TRBD2 for D (6 bases). This TCR was sampled from a male patient between 5 and 17 years old who had a stem cell transplant for acute lymphoblastic leukemia, so the T cells may come from the graft donor. In DNA, the CDR3 is TGTGCCAGCAGTTTTTCGGAGGGCCGGTACAATGAGCAGTTCTTC. The encoded protein is CASSFSEGRYNEQFF.